This T cell receptor (beta chain) was retrieved from a study of control samples from healthy donors and cancer patients (TCRdb year 2020). Libraries were made using the immunoSEQ multiplex PCR assay. TCRdb's version of the immuneACCESS table is confined to in-frame rearrangements and falls short of the full clone set. An unresolved V gene accounts for under half of the shortfall where checked; the remainder is of unknown origin. This sample lists about 80,000 clones; 75% to 95% were detected once. The top ten clonotypes cover 17% of the sample. Comments on this clone: Its antigen specificity is not known. No clone much larger than this one lies a single base away; base qualities are absent.

CDR1 ENHRY and CDR2 SYGVKD are derived from the germline V gene. The cysteine opens and the phenylalanine closes a CDR3 of 14 amino acids. Here the CDR3 DNA is all that survives: 42 bases in frame from base 1. Germline trimming amounts to 8 bases on V and 3 bases on J, with 6 as the count of junction bases outside the gene matches. The source is a man aged 50-60 years in good health. Recombination linked TRBV10-3 to TRBJ2-2; the junction holds 7 bases that match TRBD2. The sample taken for sequencing was blood. The CDR3 region reads CAIGSGDYTGELFF. The nucleotides are TGTGCCATCGGGAGCGGGGACTACACCGGGGAGCTGTTTTTT.